Below, 22 T cell receptor beta chains from the same sample are listed, as sequenced in a study of technical replicates of blood from several donors. The assay was immunoSEQ multiplex PCR, and TCRdb's table has in-frame clones only and misses some. The sample carries 50,000 to 70,000 clones, 91% recorded once. What was sequenced was PBMCs. Every receptor here comes from a human donor in good health. Some clones in this sample may be carry-over from other donors' samples.

The genes are TRBV5-6 and TRBJ2-7; maybe TRBD2 (5 bases). Germline V gene data show CDR1 as SGHDT and CDR2 as YYEEEE. V was clipped by 4 bases and J by 4 bases, with 9 bases between them. The CDR3 is 12 residues long. CDR3 sequence: CASSQRSYEQYF. CDR3 sequence (DNA): TGTGCCAGCAGCCAGCGGTCTTACGAGCAGTACTTC.

The chain is built from TRBV6-6 and TRBJ1-1; D possibly corresponds to TRBD1 (6 bases). Germline V gene lookup returns CDR1 MNHNY and CDR2 SVGAGI (reference sequence). V lost 0 bases and J 6 bases, leaving 11 bases between the germline ends. CDR3 length equals 14 residues. The CDR3 DNA follows: TGTGCCAGCAGTTACTCGGGGGCTACGGCTGAAGCTTTCTTT. It encodes CASSYSGATAEAFF.

This clone has only one observation. The J gene is TRBJ2-3, the V gene TRBV10-1, with a tentative D call TRBD2 (6 bases). Germline loops: CDR1 WNHNN, CDR2 SYGVQD (reference sequence). This CDR3 has 14 residues. The V gene lost 4 bases and the J gene lost 6 bases, with 14 bases spanning the gap. The CDR3 loop is CASSAQLAGDTQYF. DNA for the CDR3: TGCGCCAGCAGTGCGCAACTAGCAGGGGATACGCAGTATTTT.

The chain couples TRBV29-1 to TRBJ2-7; possible D gene TRBD1, 6 bases. Between the trimmed V and J ends, which lost 7 bases and 6 bases, there was a span of 16 bases. The germline gives CDR1 SQVTM, CDR2 ANQGSEA. This CDR3 region has 12 residues. CDR3 loop: CSGTLGTTEQYF. The DNA of the CDR3 is TGCAGCGGGACCCTTGGGACAACCGAGCAGTACTTC.

A single count supports this clone. J is TRBJ1-4 and V is TRBV2; D not certain. Germline CDR1 is SNHLY and CDR2 is FYNNEI. Trimming removed 7 bases at V and 8 bases at J, with 14 bases between. This CDR3 region has 13 residues. CDR3 DNA: TGTGCCAGCAATAGACCAGAGGAAGAAAAACTGTTTTTT. It translates to CASNRPEEEKLFF.

V and J are TRBV6-5 and TRBJ1-2; TRBD1 agrees at 8 bases. J lost 4 bases, V lost 6 bases, and 10 bases had no gene match. Germline V CDR1 and CDR2: MNHEY, SVGAGI. This CDR3 has 15 residues. The CDR3 DNA reads TGTGCCAGCAGGGACCCCCAGGGGGCAACCTATGGCTACACCTTC. Translating it yields CASRDPQGATYGYTF.

This rearrangement joins TRBV14 to TRBJ2-7; D remains ambiguous. The germline V gene has CDR1 SGHDN and CDR2 FVKESK. Trimming stripped 1 base from V and 0 bases from J, with 7 bases between. This CDR3 spans 14 amino acids. In DNA form, the CDR3 reads TGTGCCAGCAGCCAAGTTCTGAGCTCCTACGAGCAGTACTTC. Its protein is CASSQVLSSYEQYF.

This clone occurred once. The rearrangement links TRBV5-4 to TRBJ2-3; D gene unclear. V lost 4 bases, J lost 2 bases, and 14 bases lay in between. This CDR3 has 15 residues. Per the germline V gene, CDR1 is SGHNT and CDR2 is YYREEE (reference sequence). CDR3 DNA: TGTGCCAGCAGCAACCAACAGAGAGACACAGATACGCAGTATTTT. This gives the protein CASSNQQRDTDTQYF.

The genes are TRBV7-9 and TRBJ1-2; D uncertain. This CDR3 has 16 residues. The germline V gene has CDR1 SEHNR and CDR2 FQNEAQ (reference sequence). Trimming shortened V by 1 base and J by 2 bases, and 14 bases separated the two germline ends. CDR3 DNA: TGTGCCAGCAGCTTAGACGAAGCAGGCCTAAACTATGGCTACACCTTC. It translates to CASSLDEAGLNYGYTF.

The chain carries TRBV14 and TRBJ2-4; possible D gene TRBD2, 5 bases. CDR1 is SGHDN, CDR2 FVKESK, per germline. The CDR3 is made up of 19 amino acids. Trimming removed 5 bases at V and 1 base at J, with 24 bases between. CDR3 nucleotides: TGTGCCAGCAGCGCGGCCGGGCCCCTCCCGAGGGTGGCCAAAAACATTCAGTACTTC. Translating gives CASSAAGPLPRVAKNIQYF. Combining the CDR3 with reference TRBV14 and TRBJ2-4 gives the whole variable domain EAGVTQFPSHSVIEKGQTVTLRCDPISGHDNLYWYRRVMGKEIKFLLHFVKESKQDESGMPNNRFLAERTGGTYSTLKVQPAELEDSGVYFCASSAAGPLPRVAKNIQYFGAGTRLSVL.

The chain employs TRBV7-2 and TRBJ2-4; weak D call: TRBD2 (5 bases). Germline CDR1 SGHTA, CDR2 FQGNSA. The CDR3 spans 14 residues. Trimming pared 7 bases from V and 1 base from J, leaving 11 bases between. In nucleotides, the CDR3 is TGTGCCAGCATGCCCCCGGGGGCCAAAAACATTCAGTACTTC. Translation gives CASMPPGAKNIQYF.

This chain connects TRBV5-4 to TRBJ1-2, with 8 bases lining up with TRBD1. CDR1 SGHNT and CDR2 YYREEE come from the germline V gene (reference sequence). V lost 5 bases and J lost 0; bases outside the gene matches: 3. The CDR3 extends over 14 amino acids. The CDR3 DNA reads TGTGCCAGCAGACTGACAGGGGCTAACTATGGCTACACCTTC. Amino acids: CASRLTGANYGYTF.

The rearrangement uses TRBV27 and TRBJ1-2; perhaps TRBD1 as D (5 bases). The CDR3 length is 13 residues. CDR1 is MNHEY, CDR2 SMNVEV, per germline (reference sequence). Trimming pared 6 bases from V and 4 bases from J, leaving 12 bases between. Written as DNA, the CDR3 is TGTGCCAGCAGCAGGGACGGGAGCTATGGCTACACCTTC. It specifies CASSRDGSYGYTF.

V usage is TRBV29-1 and J usage is TRBJ2-7; no clear D gene. CDR1 is SQVTM, CDR2 ANQGSEA, per germline. The CDR3 totals 11 residues. V was cut by 4 bases and J by 1 base, with 5 bases left in between. The CDR3 loop reads CSVVTSYEQYF. The CDR3 nucleotides are TGCAGCGTTGTAACTTCCTACGAGCAGTACTTC.

The V call is TRBV5-1, the J call TRBJ2-2, with 7 bases fitting TRBD2. The ends lost 2 bases at V and 6 bases at J; junction bases unmatched: 7. The CDR3 has 15 amino acids. Germline V lookup: CDR1 SGHRS, CDR2 YFSETQ. CDR3 amino acids: CASSFGGLSAGELFF. DNA for the CDR3: TGCGCCAGCAGCTTTGGGGGACTATCCGCCGGGGAGCTGTTTTTT.

V gene TRBV9 combines with J gene TRBJ2-7, with 7 bases lining up with TRBD2. CDR1 is SGDLS and CDR2 is YYNGEE in the germline V gene. This CDR3 is 14 amino acids long. Unmatched junction bases numbered 8, after V lost 6 bases and J lost 2 bases. The CDR3 region has the DNA TGTGCCAGCAACCCGTCGGGACTACCCTACGAGCAGTACTTC. It specifies CASNPSGLPYEQYF.

The CDR3 DNA is TGTGCCAGCAGCCCCGGGAGATCACAAGAGACCCAGTACTTC. This encodes CASSPGRSQETQYF. The chain has TRBV7-9 and TRBJ2-5, with D possibly matching TRBD2 (6 bases). V was pared by 5 bases and J by 2 bases, with 12 bases between. CDR3 length equals 14 residues. Germline CDR1 is SEHNR and CDR2 is FQNEAQ (reference sequence).

The CDR3, as DNA: TGTGCCATCAGTGATCTCTACGAGCAGTACTTC. This translates into CAISDLYEQYF. The chain has TRBV10-3 and TRBJ2-7, with unresolved D. Germline loops: CDR1 ENHRY, CDR2 SYGVKD. The CDR3 loop spans 11 amino acids. Trimming cost V 3 bases and J 3 bases, with 3 bases left between them.

The chain employs TRBV19 and TRBJ2-4, with a possible D match to TRBD2 (6 bases). This CDR3 is 17 amino acids long. V was trimmed by 1 base and J by 2 bases, leaving 15 bases between them. The germline CDR1 and CDR2 sequences are LNHDA and SQIVND (reference sequence). CDR3 sequence (DNA): TGTGCCAGTAGTATAGGCGGACGGGGGAGTCCCAAAAACATTCAGTACTTC. It is translated as CASSIGGRGSPKNIQYF.

V is TRBV27 and J is TRBJ2-5, with D tentatively TRBD2 (6 bases). V shed 5 bases and J shed 2 bases, with 15 bases lying between them. The CDR3 has 15 residues. Germline values: CDR1 MNHEY, CDR2 SMNVEV (reference sequence). In nucleotides, the CDR3 is TGTGCCAGCAGTCCCCTCTCGGCGGGACAAGAGACCCAGTACTTC. Its translation is CASSPLSAGQETQYF.

The V and J genes are TRBV5-5 and TRBJ2-6, with 8 positions matching TRBD1. The CDR3 consists of 16 residues. V lost 2 bases to trimming and J lost 4 bases; unmatched junction nucleotides: 5. CDR1 and CDR2 from the germline V gene are SGHKS and YYEKEE (reference sequence). CDR3 amino acids: CASSLQGEDGANVLTF. The CDR3 nucleotides read TGTGCCAGCAGCTTACAGGGGGAGGACGGGGCCAACGTCCTGACTTTC.

The chain links TRBV28 to TRBJ2-7, with a possible D match to TRBD2 (6 bases). CDR1 is MDHEN and CDR2 is SYDVKM in the germline V gene. CDR3 length: 11 residues. V lost 8 bases to trimming and J lost 7 bases, with 12 bases between them. The CDR3: CASSRRGEQYF. CDR3 bases: TGTGCCAGCTCGCGGCGGGGTGAGCAGTACTTC.